This TCR beta chain was sequenced for a study of T cells in narcolepsy. As for this clone: What it binds is not known.

Findings and caveats of the study: Autoreactive HCRT-specific and TRIB2-specific clonotypes were marked in same-patient CSF-versus-blood CD4+ comparisons. Some memory CD4+ repertoires had no autoreactive clone sequences. Reportedly, autoreactive clonotypes were serially detected in patients' blood but not controls'.

Generated by immunoSEQ multiplex PCR, the TCRdb table keeps only in-frame clones and is missing some. The sample carries roughly 34,000 clones, around 80% recorded once. Specimen: CD45RA- memory CD4+ T cells from PBMCs. The TCR was taken from a human donor with narcolepsy.

The CDR3 region is CASTTDRGRGNQPQHF. The CDR3 DNA reads TGTGCCAGTACAACGGACAGGGGGAGAGGGAATCAGCCCCAGCATTTT. The chain recombines TRBV19 with TRBJ1-5, with 10 bases fitting TRBD1. The CDR3 is made up of 16 amino acids. The junction had 10 bases not matched to a gene; V was cut back by 7 bases and J by 4 bases. Germline V CDR1 and CDR2: LNHDA, SQIVND (reference sequence).